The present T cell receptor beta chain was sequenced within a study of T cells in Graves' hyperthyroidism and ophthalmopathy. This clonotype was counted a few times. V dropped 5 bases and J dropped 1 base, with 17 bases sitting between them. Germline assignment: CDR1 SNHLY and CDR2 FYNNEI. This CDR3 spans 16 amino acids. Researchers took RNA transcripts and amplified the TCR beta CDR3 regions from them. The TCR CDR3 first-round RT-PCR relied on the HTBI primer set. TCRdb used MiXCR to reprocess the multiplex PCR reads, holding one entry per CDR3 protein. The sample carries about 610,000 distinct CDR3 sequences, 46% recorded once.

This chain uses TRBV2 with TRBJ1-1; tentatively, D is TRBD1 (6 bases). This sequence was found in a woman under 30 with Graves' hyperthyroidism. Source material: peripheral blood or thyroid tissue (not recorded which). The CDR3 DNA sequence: TGTGCCAGCAGTTTATTGGGGGCTCGTAGGAACACTGAAGCTTTCTTT. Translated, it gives CASSLLGARRNTEAFF.